This record covers a single T cell receptor (beta chain). This entry is derived from a study of control samples from healthy donors and cancer patients. CDR1 and CDR2 (germline): SGHTA, FQGTGA. Trimming took off 5 bases at V and 7 bases at J, with 15 bases between the two ends. CDR3 length equals 13 residues. The repertoire was sequenced with immunoSEQ multiplex PCR; TCRdb's copy has only in-frame clones and lacks some. The sample lists roughly 130,000 clones, about 92% occurring once. The sample taken for sequencing was PBMCs. The sequence was obtained from a man between 45 and 60 years old with head and neck cancer. The chain uses TRBV7-3 and TRBJ2-7; D perhaps matches TRBD1 (5 bases). As DNA, the CDR3 is TGTGCCAGCAGCCCGGACACGGCTCGGGAGCAGTACTTC. It specifies CASSPDTAREQYF.